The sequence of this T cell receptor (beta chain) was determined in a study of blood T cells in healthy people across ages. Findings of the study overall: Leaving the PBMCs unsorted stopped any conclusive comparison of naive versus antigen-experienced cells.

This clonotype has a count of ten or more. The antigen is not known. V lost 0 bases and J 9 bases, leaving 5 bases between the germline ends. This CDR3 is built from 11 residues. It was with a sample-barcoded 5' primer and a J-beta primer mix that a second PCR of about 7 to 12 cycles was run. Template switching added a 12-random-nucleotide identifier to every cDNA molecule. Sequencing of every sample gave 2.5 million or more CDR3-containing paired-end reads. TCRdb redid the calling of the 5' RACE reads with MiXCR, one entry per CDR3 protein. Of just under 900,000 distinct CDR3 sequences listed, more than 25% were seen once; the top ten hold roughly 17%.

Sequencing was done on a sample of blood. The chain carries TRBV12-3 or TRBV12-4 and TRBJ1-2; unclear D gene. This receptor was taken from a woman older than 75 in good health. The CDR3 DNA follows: TGTGCCAGCAGTTTAGCAAGGAGCTACACCTTC. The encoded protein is CASSLARSYTF.